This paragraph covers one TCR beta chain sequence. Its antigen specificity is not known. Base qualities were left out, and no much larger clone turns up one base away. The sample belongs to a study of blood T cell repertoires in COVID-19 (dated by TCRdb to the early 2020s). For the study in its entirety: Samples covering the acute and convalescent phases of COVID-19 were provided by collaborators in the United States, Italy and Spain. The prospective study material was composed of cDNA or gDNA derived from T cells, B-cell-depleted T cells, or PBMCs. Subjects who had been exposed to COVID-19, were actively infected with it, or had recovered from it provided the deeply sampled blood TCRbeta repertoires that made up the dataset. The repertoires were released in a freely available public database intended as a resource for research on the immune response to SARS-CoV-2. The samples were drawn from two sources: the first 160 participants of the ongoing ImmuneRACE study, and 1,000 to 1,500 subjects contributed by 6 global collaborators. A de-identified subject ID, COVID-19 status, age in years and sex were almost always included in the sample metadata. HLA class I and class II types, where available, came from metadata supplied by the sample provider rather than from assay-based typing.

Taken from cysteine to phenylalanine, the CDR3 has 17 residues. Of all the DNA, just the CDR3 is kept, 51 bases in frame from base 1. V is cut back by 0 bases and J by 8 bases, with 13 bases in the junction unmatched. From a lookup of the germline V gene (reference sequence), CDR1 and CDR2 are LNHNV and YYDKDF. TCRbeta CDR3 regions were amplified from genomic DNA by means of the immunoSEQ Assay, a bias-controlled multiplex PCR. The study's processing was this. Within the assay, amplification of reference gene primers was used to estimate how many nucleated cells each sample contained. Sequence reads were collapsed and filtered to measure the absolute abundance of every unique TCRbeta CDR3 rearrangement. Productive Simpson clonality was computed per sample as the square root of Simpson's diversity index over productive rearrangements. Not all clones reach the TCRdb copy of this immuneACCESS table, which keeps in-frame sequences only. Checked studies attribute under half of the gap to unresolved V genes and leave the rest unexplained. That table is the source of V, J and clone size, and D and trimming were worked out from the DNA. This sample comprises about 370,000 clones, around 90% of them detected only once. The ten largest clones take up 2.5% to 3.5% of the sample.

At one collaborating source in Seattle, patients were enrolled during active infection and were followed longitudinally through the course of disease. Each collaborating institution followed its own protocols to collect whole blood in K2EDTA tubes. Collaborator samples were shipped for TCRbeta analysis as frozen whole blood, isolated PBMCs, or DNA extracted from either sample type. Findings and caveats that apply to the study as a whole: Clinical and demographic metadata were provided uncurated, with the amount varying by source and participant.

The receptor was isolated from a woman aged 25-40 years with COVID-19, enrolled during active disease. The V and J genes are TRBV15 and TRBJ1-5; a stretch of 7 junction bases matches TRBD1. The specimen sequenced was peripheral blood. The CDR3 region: CATSRDRESGGVEPQHF. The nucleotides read TGTGCCACCAGCAGAGATCGAGAGTCAGGGGGTGTAGAGCCCCAGCATTTT.